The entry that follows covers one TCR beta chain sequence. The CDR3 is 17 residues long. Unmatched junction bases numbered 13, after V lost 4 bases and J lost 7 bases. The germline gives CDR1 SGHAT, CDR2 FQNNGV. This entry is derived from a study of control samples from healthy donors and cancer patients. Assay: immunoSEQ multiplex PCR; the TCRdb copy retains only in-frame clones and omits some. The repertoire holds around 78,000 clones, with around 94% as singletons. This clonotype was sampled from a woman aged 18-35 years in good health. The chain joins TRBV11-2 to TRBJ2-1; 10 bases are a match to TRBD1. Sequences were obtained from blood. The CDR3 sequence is CASSSGSPTGQGNEQFF. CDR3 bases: TGTGCCAGCAGCTCCGGATCGCCCACGGGACAGGGGAATGAGCAGTTCTTC.